This T cell receptor (beta chain) came from a study of PD-1 blockade in classical Hodgkin lymphoma. Some clones are missing from TCRdb's copy, which holds only in-frame ones; the method was immunoSEQ multiplex PCR. The sample lists around 150,000 clones, 78% occurring once. The patients all showed relapse after autologous stem cell transplantation, while their brentuximab vedotin exposure varied. This receptor was taken from a human donor with classical Hodgkin lymphoma. Sequences were derived from peripheral blood mononuclear cells (PBMCs), sampled before the second cycle of nivolumab.

The CDR3 bases are TGTGCCAGCACCGGCGGAGCGGCTGATGGAGGGACCCAGTACTTC. It specifies CASTGGAADGGTQYF. The gene calls are TRBV5-4 and TRBJ2-5; TRBD2 might be the D (5 bases). Trimming pared 6 bases from V and 7 bases from J, leaving 22 bases between. Germline CDR1 SGHNT, CDR2 YYREEE (reference sequence). The CDR3 length is 15 residues.